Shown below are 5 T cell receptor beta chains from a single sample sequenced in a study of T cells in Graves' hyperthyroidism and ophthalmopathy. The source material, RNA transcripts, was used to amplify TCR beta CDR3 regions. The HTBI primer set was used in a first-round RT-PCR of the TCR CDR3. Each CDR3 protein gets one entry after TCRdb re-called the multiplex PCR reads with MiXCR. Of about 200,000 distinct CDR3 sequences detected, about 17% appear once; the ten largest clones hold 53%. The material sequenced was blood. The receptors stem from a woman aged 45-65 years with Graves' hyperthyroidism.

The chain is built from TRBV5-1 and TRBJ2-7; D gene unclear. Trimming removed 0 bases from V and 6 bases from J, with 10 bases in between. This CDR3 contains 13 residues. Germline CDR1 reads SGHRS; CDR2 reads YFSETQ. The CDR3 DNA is TGCGCCAGCAGCTTGGAATCCTATACCGAGCAGTACTTC. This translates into CASSLESYTEQYF. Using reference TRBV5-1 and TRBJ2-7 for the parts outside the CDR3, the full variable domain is KAGVTQTPRYLIKTRGQQVTLSCSPISGHRSVSWYQQTPGQGLQFLFEYFSETQRNKGNFPGRFSGRQFSNSRSEMNVSTLELGDSALYLCASSLESYTEQYFGPGTRLTVT.

CDR3 nucleotides: TGTGCCAGCAGCTCCTATGTGGGGCTGGCAGATACGCAGTATTTT. Its protein is CASSSYVGLADTQYF. V is TRBV7-9 and J is TRBJ2-3; D possibly corresponds to TRBD1 (5 bases). Germline CDR1 and CDR2: SEHNR and FQNEAQ (reference sequence). The CDR3 length is 15 residues. Trimming shortened V by 4 bases and J by 4 bases, and 15 bases separated the two germline ends.

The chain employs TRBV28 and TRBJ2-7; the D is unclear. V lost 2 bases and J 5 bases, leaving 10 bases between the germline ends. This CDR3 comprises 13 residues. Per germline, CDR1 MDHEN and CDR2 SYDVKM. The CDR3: CASSLRFPNEQYF. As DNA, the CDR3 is TGTGCCAGCAGTTTACGGTTCCCAAACGAGCAGTACTTC.

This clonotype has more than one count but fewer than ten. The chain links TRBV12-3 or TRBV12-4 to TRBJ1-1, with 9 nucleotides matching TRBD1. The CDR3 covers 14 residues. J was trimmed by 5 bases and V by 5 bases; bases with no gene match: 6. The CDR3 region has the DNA TGTGCCAGCAGTCCCACAGGGGGCTTGACTGAAGCTTTCTTT. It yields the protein CASSPTGGLTEAFF.

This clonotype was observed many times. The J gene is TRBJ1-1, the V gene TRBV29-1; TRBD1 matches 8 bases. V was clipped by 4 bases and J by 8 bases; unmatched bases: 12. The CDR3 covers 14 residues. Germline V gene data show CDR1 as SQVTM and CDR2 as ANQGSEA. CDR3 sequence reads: CSVGSGQAFSEAFF. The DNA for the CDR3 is TGCAGCGTTGGGTCGGGACAGGCATTTTCCGAAGCTTTCTTT.